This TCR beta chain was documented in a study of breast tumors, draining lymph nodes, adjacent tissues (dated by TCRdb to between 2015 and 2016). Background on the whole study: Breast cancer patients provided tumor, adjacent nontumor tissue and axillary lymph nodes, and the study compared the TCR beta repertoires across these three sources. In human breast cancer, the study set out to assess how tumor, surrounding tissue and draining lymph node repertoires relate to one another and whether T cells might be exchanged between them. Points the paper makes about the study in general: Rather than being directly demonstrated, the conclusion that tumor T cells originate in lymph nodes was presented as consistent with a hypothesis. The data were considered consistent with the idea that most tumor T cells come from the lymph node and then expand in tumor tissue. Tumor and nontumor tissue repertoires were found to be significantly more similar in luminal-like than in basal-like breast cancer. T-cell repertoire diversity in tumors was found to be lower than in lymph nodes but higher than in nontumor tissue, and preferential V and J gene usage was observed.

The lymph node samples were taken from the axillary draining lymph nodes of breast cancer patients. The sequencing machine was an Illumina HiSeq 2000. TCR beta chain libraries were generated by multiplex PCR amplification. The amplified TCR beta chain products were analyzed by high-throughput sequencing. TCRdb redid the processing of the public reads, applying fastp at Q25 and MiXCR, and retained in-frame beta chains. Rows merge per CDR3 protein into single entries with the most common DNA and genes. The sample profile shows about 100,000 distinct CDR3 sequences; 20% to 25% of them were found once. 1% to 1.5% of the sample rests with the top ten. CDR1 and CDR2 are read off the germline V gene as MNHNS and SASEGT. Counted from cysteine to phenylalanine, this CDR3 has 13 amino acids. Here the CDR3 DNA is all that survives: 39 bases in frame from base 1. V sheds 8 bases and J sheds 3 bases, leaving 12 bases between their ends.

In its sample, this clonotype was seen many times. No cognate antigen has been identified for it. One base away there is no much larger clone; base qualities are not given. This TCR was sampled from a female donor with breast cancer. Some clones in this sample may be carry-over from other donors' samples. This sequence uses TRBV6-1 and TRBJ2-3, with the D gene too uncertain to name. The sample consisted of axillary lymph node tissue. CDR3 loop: CASQPGSTDTQYF. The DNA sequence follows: TGTGCCAGCCAACCGGGTTCGACAGATACGCAGTATTTT.